These 26 T cell receptor beta chains originate from one sample sequenced in a study of T-cell reconstitution after alpha-beta-depleted transplantation in children. Molecular barcoding with unique molecular identifiers was used for the TCRbeta library. One entry per CDR3 protein, called by TCRdb with MiXCR from the PCR reads. The data show approximately 97,000 distinct CDR3 sequences, with 4.5% to 7.5% seen just once and more than 5.5% held by the top ten. Here the sequenced sample was PBMCs, mostly from graft donor cells, taken 60 days after TCRalphabeta/CD19-depleted stem cell transplant. All receptors derive from a female patient aged 2-10 years who had a stem cell transplant for Fanconi anemia, so the T cells may come from the graft donor.

This clonotype was found many times. This sequence joins TRBV20-1 and TRBJ2-7, with 7 nucleotides matching TRBD1. V shed 7 bases, J shed 2 bases, and the junction held 14 bases outside the gene matches. Germline loops: CDR1 DFQATT, CDR2 SNEGSKA (reference sequence). The CDR3 contains 15 residues. The CDR3 coding sequence is TGCAGTGTCCGGGACAGAAGCAGCTGGACCTACGAGCAGTACTTC. Protein: CSVRDRSSWTYEQYF.

In its sample, this clonotype was seen many times. The chain couples TRBV12-3 or TRBV12-4 to TRBJ2-2; TRBD2 aligns across 11 bases. This CDR3 region has 16 residues. V shed 1 base, J shed 5 bases, and the junction held 3 bases outside the gene matches. The CDR3 here is CASSLGLAGSTGELFF. CDR3 nucleotide sequence: TGTGCCAGCAGTTTAGGACTAGCGGGAAGTACCGGGGAGCTGTTTTTT.

The chain combines TRBV21-1 with TRBJ2-1; the table calls TRBD1, which could not be checked here. TRBV21-1 is shown as a pseudogene. This CDR3 is built from 16 residues. CDR3 sequence reads: CASSKFHPRSYNEQFF. Written as DNA, the CDR3 is TGTGCCAGCAGCAAATTTCACCCCCGATCCTACAATGAGCAGTTCTTC.

In this sample, this clonotype turned up many times. This chain connects TRBV6-2 or TRBV6-3 to TRBJ2-1, with 7 bases matching TRBD2. The CDR3 totals 15 residues. J lost 1 base, V lost 5 bases, and 5 bases had no gene match. In germline, CDR1 is MNHEY, CDR2 SVGEGT. CDR3 in amino acids: CASSRPRGSYNEQFF. The CDR3 DNA reads TGTGCCAGCAGTCGACCGCGGGGGTCCTACAATGAGCAGTTCTTC.

This clonotype has more than one count but fewer than ten. This sequence joins TRBV5-1 and TRBJ1-1, with D uncertain. Trimming removed 2 bases at V and 1 base at J, with 9 bases between. CDR1 and CDR2 from the germline V gene are SGHRS and YFSETQ. This CDR3 has 14 amino acids. The CDR3 region is CASSFQTPNTEAFF. The CDR3 region has the DNA TGCGCCAGCAGCTTCCAGACACCGAACACTGAAGCTTTCTTT.

In its sample, this clonotype was seen many times. The rearrangement uses TRBV20-1 and TRBJ2-7, with 12 nucleotides matching TRBD2. Trimming cost V 3 bases and J 6 bases; bases outside gene matches: 0. CDR3 length: 12 amino acids. Germline values: CDR1 DFQATT, CDR2 SNEGSKA (reference sequence). This CDR3 reads CSARTSGSEQYF. The CDR3 DNA is TGCAGTGCTAGGACTAGCGGGAGCGAGCAGTACTTC.

This clonotype was counted only a few times. The gene calls are TRBV11-2 and TRBJ2-7; no reliable D call. The germline V gene has CDR1 SGHAT and CDR2 FQNNGV. Trimming pared 2 bases from V and 6 bases from J, leaving 5 bases between. This CDR3 has 11 residues. CDR3 sequence reads: CASSLQREQYF. The CDR3 nucleotides are TGTGCCAGCAGCTTACAGCGCGAGCAGTACTTC.

This clonotype was seen only a few times. V is TRBV10-2 and J is TRBJ2-2; TRBD1 is a possible D gene (6 bases). V was shortened by 3 bases and J by 6 bases, with 23 bases between the two germline ends. The CDR3 extends over 18 amino acids. CDR1 and CDR2 from the germline V gene are WSHSY and SAAADI. CDR3 region: CASSETPRGTGYAGELFF. CDR3 nucleotide sequence: TGCGCCAGCAGTGAAACGCCTAGGGGGACGGGATACGCCGGGGAGCTGTTTTTT.

The table lists this clonotype with many counts. V and J are TRBV7-3 and TRBJ2-1, with 7 bases identical to TRBD1. V lost 3 bases, J lost 4 bases, and 15 bases stayed unmatched. In germline, CDR1 is SGHTA, CDR2 FQGTGA. The CDR3 spans 18 residues. The CDR3 DNA sequence: TGTGCCAGCAGCTTTTCCCCGGACAGGTGGGGTCTTTACAATGAGCAGTTCTTC. Its translation: CASSFSPDRWGLYNEQFF.

There are a few counts of this clonotype. This chain uses TRBV2 with TRBJ1-6; tentatively, D is TRBD1 (5 bases). The CDR3 covers 14 residues. Trimming took off 6 bases at V and 5 bases at J, with 11 bases between the two ends. Germline loops: CDR1 SNHLY, CDR2 FYNNEI. The CDR3 region has the DNA TGTGCCAGCAGCGATTTGGACAATAATTCACCCCTCCACTTT. It specifies CASSDLDNNSPLHF.

Ten or more counts support this clonotype. The rearrangement links TRBV28 to TRBJ2-7, with 9 nucleotides matching TRBD2. The length of the CDR3 is 13 residues. In germline, CDR1 is MDHEN, CDR2 SYDVKM. V was pared by 9 bases and J by 3 bases, with 6 bases of the junction left unmatched. CDR3 sequence reads: CASGTSHFYEQYF. CDR3 nucleotides: TGTGCCAGTGGGACTAGCCATTTCTACGAGCAGTACTTC.

The rearrangement joins TRBV29-1 to TRBJ2-5; no reliable D call. The CDR3 consists of 13 residues. The germline gives CDR1 SQVTM, CDR2 ANQGSEA. With 2 bases removed from V and 7 bases from J, the gap between germline ends came to 14 bases. The CDR3 loop is CSVEPRFPGTQYF. For the CDR3, the DNA is TGCAGCGTTGAACCCAGATTCCCAGGGACCCAGTACTTC.

This clonotype was seen many times. The chain links TRBV6-1 to TRBJ2-1, with 8 bases aligning to TRBD2. The CDR3 length is 14 residues. Germline CDR1 MNHNS, CDR2 SASEGT. The trim removed 2 bases at V and 9 bases at J, leaving 6 bases unmatched. CDR3 bases: TGTGCCAGCAGTGAAACGGGGGGGCGGATTGAGCAGTTCTTC. Amino acid sequence: CASSETGGRIEQFF.

J is TRBJ2-1 and V is TRBV2, with TRBD2 matching over 9 bases. CDR3 size: 18 residues. Germline V lookup: CDR1 SNHLY, CDR2 FYNNEI. This chain's CDR3 is CTCSFIAGERISLNEQFF. The DNA for the CDR3 is TGTACCTGCAGTTTTATAGCGGGAGAGAGGATCTCCCTTAATGAGCAGTTCTTC.

This clonotype was counted many times. The chain combines TRBV5-1 with TRBJ2-1; no clear D. CDR3 size: 13 residues. Germline CDR1 and CDR2: SGHRS and YFSETQ. V gave up 2 bases and J gave up 0 bases, with 3 bases separating them. This CDR3 reads CASSFGSYNEQFF. Here the CDR3 DNA reads TGCGCCAGCAGCTTCGGCTCCTACAATGAGCAGTTCTTC.

Many counts were recorded for this clonotype. This chain connects TRBV20-1 to TRBJ2-3, with 13 bases that match TRBD2. V lost 0 bases, J lost 0 bases, and 9 bases stayed unmatched. In germline, CDR1 is DFQATT, CDR2 SNEGSKA (reference sequence). The CDR3 runs to 19 residues. The CDR3 loop is CSARERLAGGPTSTDTQYF. Here the CDR3 DNA reads TGCAGTGCTAGAGAGAGACTAGCGGGGGGACCGACTAGCACAGATACGCAGTATTTT.

This clonotype was detected ten times or more. This chain joins TRBV12-3 or TRBV12-4 and TRBJ2-3; D is perhaps TRBD2 (6 bases). CDR3 length: 14 amino acids. V was shortened by 6 bases and J by 4 bases, with 14 bases between the two germline ends. The CDR3 here is CASRRRRAPDTQYF. The CDR3 bases are TGTGCCAGCAGACGCCGGAGGGCCCCAGATACGCAGTATTTT.

This clonotype was recorded many times. The V gene is TRBV28, the J gene TRBJ2-5; 12 bases map to TRBD1. CDR1 is MDHEN and CDR2 is SYDVKM in the germline V gene. With 4 bases clipped from V and 5 bases from J, the junction kept 5 bases outside the gene matches. This CDR3 is built from 15 residues. CDR3 region: CASSSRDRGRETQYF. The CDR3 bases are TGTGCCAGCAGTTCCCGGGACAGGGGGCGCGAGACCCAGTACTTC.

With regard to this clonotype: This could be a read error, since a much larger clone is one nucleotide away. Because it lacks the conserved phenylalanine or tryptophan at the end, this CDR3 is likely a read error. This chain links TRBV11-3 with TRBJ2-1, with D unclear. This CDR3 has 12 amino acids. The germline gives CDR1 SGHNT, CDR2 YENEEA. Trimming removed 3 bases at V and 4 bases at J, with 4 bases between. CDR3 coding DNA: TGTGCCAGCAGCTTCCAATACAATGAGCAGTTCTAC. Amino acid sequence: CASSFQYNEQFY.

There are many counts of this clonotype. The genes are TRBV12-3 or TRBV12-4 and TRBJ2-7; D is possibly TRBD1 or TRBD2 (5 bases each). V was cut by 0 bases and J by 6 bases, with 12 bases left in between. This CDR3 region has 14 residues. The CDR3: CASSLAEGRGEQYF. In DNA, the CDR3 is TGTGCCAGCAGTTTAGCCGAGGGACGGGGCGAGCAGTACTTC.

V and J are TRBV12-3 or TRBV12-4 and TRBJ2-7; the D gene is possibly TRBD1 (5 bases). The CDR3 totals 13 residues. V was cut by 4 bases and J by 3 bases, with 10 bases left in between. DNA of the CDR3: TGTGCCAGCAGTTATCTGACAGTCTACGAGCAGTACTTC. The encoded protein is CASSYLTVYEQYF.

At least ten counts were recorded for this clonotype. The rearrangement links TRBV18 to TRBJ2-2; 7 nucleotides agree with TRBD1. The length of the CDR3 is 17 residues. Germline trimming cut 1 base from V and 3 bases from J; bases unmatched to any gene: 8. Germline CDR1 reads KGHSH; CDR2 reads LQKENI. CDR3 sequence (DNA): TGTGCCAGCTCACCACAGGGGGCCCACGTGGACACCGGGGAGCTGTTTTTT. It specifies CASSPQGAHVDTGELFF.

In its sample, this clonotype was seen many times. The V and J genes are TRBV24-1 and TRBJ2-5; 7 bases are shared with TRBD1. The length of the CDR3 is 16 residues. The germline V gene has CDR1 KGHDR and CDR2 SFDVKD. The ends lost 5 bases at V and 2 bases at J; junction bases unmatched: 10. The CDR3 DNA is TGTGCCACCAGTGGCTGGACAGGAATCCAGCAAGAGACCCAGTACTTC. Protein sequence: CATSGWTGIQQETQYF.

The chain has TRBV6-1 and TRBJ2-1, with 7 bases that match TRBD2. CDR3 length equals 12 residues. The ends lost 6 bases at V and 8 bases at J; junction bases unmatched: 4. Germline V CDR1 and CDR2: MNHNS, SASEGT. The CDR3 loop reads CASRMTSYEQFF. The DNA of the CDR3 is TGTGCCAGCAGGATGACTAGCTATGAGCAGTTCTTC.

This clonotype turned up a few times. The chain couples TRBV18 to TRBJ2-3; D possibly uses TRBD1 or TRBD2 (5 bases each). The CDR3 loop spans 16 amino acids. Trimming stripped 0 bases from V and 1 base from J, with 11 bases between. Germline values: CDR1 KGHSH, CDR2 LQKENI. The CDR3 nucleotides read TGTGCCAGCTCACCACCCCCGGGACCAGGCACAGATACGCAGTATTTT. Encoded protein: CASSPPPGPGTDTQYF.

This clonotype was counted many times. The chain joins TRBV2 to TRBJ2-2; a possible D gene is TRBD1 (5 bases). Germline V CDR1 and CDR2: SNHLY, FYNNEI. The germline V and J ends were trimmed by 6 bases and 8 bases, with 7 bases remaining between them. The CDR3 consists of 11 residues. CDR3: CASRDIGELFF. CDR3 in DNA: TGTGCCAGCAGGGACATTGGGGAGCTGTTTTTT.